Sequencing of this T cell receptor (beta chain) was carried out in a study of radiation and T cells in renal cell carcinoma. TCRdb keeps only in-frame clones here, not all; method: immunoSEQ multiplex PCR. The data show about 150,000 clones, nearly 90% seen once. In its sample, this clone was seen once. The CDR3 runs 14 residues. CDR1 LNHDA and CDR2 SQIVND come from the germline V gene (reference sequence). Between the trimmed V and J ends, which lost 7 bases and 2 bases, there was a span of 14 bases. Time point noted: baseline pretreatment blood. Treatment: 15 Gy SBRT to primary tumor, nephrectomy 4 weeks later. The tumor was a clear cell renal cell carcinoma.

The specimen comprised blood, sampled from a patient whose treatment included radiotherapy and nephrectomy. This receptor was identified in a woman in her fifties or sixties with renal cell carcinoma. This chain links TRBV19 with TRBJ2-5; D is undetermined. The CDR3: CASKENWGQETQYF. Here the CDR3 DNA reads TGTGCCAGTAAAGAGAATTGGGGACAAGAGACCCAGTACTTC.